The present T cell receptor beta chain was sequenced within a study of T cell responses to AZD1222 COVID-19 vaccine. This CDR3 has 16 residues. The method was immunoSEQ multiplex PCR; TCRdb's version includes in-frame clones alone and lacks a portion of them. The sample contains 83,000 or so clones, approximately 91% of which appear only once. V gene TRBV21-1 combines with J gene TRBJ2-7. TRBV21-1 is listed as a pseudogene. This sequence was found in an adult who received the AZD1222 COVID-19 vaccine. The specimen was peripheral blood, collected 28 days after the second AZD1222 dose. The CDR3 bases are TGTGCCAGCAGCAAAGGTGCGAGACCGACCTCCCTGGAGCAGTACTTC. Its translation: CASSKGARPTSLEQYF.